Below, one T cell receptor beta chain is given with its context. Its specific antigen is unknown. No qualities accompany the bases; no much larger clone lies one base away. The CDR3 numbers 18 residues from cysteine through phenylalanine. The only DNA kept is the CDR3, 54 bases in frame from the first base. Reading the germline V gene gives CDR1 SNHLY and CDR2 FYNNEI. V lost 4 bases and J lost 0 bases, and the count of bases not matched to a germline gene is 12. The data belong to a study of cytomegalovirus exposure and HLA in healthy donors (dated by TCRdb to about 2017). Study-wide context: An earlier analysis of a few hundred of the donors reported about 300 Gb of sequence data and around 100 million unique TCR beta sequences obtained from around 190 million T cells. High-throughput TCR immunosequencing, statistical association of individual TCRs with disease status, and machine learning were combined to predict cytomegalovirus infection status. Roughly 300 gigabases of sequencing data and approximately 93 million unique TCR sequences were included in an early release covering roughly 600 HLA-typed donors. All discovery cohort repertoires had been generated using a single sequencing platform. To decide whether each TCR beta V gene segment behaved as functional or pseudogenic, an earlier analysis of some 580 of the donors relied on high-throughput TCR beta sequencing. Of the approximately 400 genotyped donors, 75% to 85% were placed in the genetic ancestry cluster associated with self-reported Caucasian donors. The study profiled the T cell repertoires of some 610 subjects by immunosequencing and related them to cytomegalovirus serostatus. A later genetic analysis used genome-wide SNP genotypes for about three fifths of the 666 donors, treating that subset as a discovery cohort. In addition to the first cohort of roughly 670 subjects, a separate validation cohort of under 150 different subjects was used. HLA typing covered class I and class II loci at four-digit resolution. Donor age, sex, ethnicity and CMV serostatus were compiled together with the repertoire data. A later analysis re-analyzed previously published TCR beta repertoires from several hundred donors and added high-resolution HLA genotyping to study TCR occurrence patterns. Several DR-DQ haplotypes were treated as single units for association and clustering because of strong linkage in the cohort. In the later analysis, no new phenotypic data were used to find candidate immune exposures; instead, reliance was placed on TCR beta sequences and their occurrence across donors. The aim of the study was to test whether cataloging public T cell receptors could identify signatures of past pathogen exposure. On average, over 200,000 unique TCR beta nucleotide sequences were sequenced per donor among several hundred genotyped donors of the cohort, with roughly 18% of those sequences being non-productive. Typing coverage differed by locus: A, B, C, DRB1 and DQB1 were typed in roughly 620-630 donors, DQA1 in approximately 520, DPA1 in approximately 610, and DPB1 in approximately 450. The full study reports these points: Because counts were too low, 15 to 20 rarely observed V segments, including chromosome 9 orphons, were excluded from the earlier analysis of 587 of the donors. A cluster of highly shared sequence variants was judged likely to represent a technical artifact of the sequencing pipeline. Linkage disequilibrium might explain the correlated functional status among segregating V segments, but an unknown experimental factor could not be ruled out. A few of the identified cytomegalovirus-associated TCR beta chains were confirmed in vitro to be specific for cytomegalovirus antigens. The only immune exposure information available for the cohort was CMV serostatus. Most CMV-associated TCR beta chains appeared to be HLA-restricted in a later analysis, and the HLA associations seemed to be driven largely by CMV exposure. According to a later genetic analysis, donors in an Asian-associated ancestry cluster had fewer N-insertions in productive TCRs than the approximately 630-donor mean. Because HLA typing was unavailable for some donors at each locus, only the typed subset was used in association tests. In an earlier analysis of approximately 590 of the donors, most TCR beta V segments appeared in productive rearrangements about 87% or about 30% of the time, broadly matching IMGT annotations. A later analysis reported that several top co-occurrence clusters appeared linked to parvovirus B19, influenza, CMV and Epstein-Barr virus. Some IMGT-functional V segments, including TRBV6-2 and TRBV6-3, could not be distinguished by the 87-base-pair reads and were therefore excluded. Compared with equally common non-associated chains, HLA-associated TCR beta chains in a later analysis were more clonally expanded and had lower generation probabilities. Assigning TCR associations to individual alleles was difficult when HLA alleles, especially DR and DQ, strongly co-occurred. The cohort was sequenced for TCR beta chains only, and without alpha or paired-chain data the features that could be detected were limited. A total of 150 or so TCR beta chains were listed by the study as associated with cytomegalovirus. A further reported finding was that TCR beta sequences accurately predicted the HLA-A and HLA-B alleles for most subjects in the first cohort. In a later analysis, TCR association rates were found to vary across HLA loci, with the most associated TCRs seen for DRB1 alleles and the fewest for HLA-C alleles. In a later analysis, some 18,000 TCR beta sequences were associated with specific HLA alleles at a false discovery rate of 0.05. V-gene and J-gene trimming of TCR beta chains was associated with a missense DCLRE1C variant in a later genetic analysis, and the association was replicated in an independent cohort. In both the original and validation cohorts, the classifier was reported to diagnose cytomegalovirus status with high specificity and sensitivity. Most TCR sequences were observed very rarely across donors, whereas some public TCRs were present in many individuals. The authors suggested that the approach could potentially be generalized to other disease states and immunological phenotypes. Presence/absence analyses assumed roughly uniform sequencing depth across donors, an assumption that may not hold.

The cohort was made up of roughly 670 healthy bone marrow donors. Cohort members were all nominally healthy when sampled, although unrecorded immune exposures were likely present. The donor was CMV seronegative and belonged to the group of 350 to 400 seronegative cohort members. Every donor gave a peripheral blood sample, and the peripheral blood mononuclear cells from that sample were used for TCR beta sequencing. The Qiagen DNeasy Blood Extraction Kit was used to extract genomic DNA from the blood cell samples. The method was the immunoSEQ multiplex PCR assay. The multiplex PCR relied on a mix of 60 forward primers for TCR Vbeta segments and 13 reverse primers for TCR Jbeta segments. The CDR3 region of rearranged TCR beta genes was amplified from genomic DNA with a multiplex PCR assay. The Illumina HiSeq System was used to sequence the amplified TCR beta libraries as 87-base-pair reads. In the original analysis: In a later analysis, approximately 74 million unique TCR beta chains were counted across the 500 to 850 repertoires, and roughly 11 million of these chains were shared by at least two donors. A nearest-neighbor algorithm error-corrected the raw reads and collapsed the reads into unique sequences, merging closely related sequences to remove PCR and sequencing errors. V, D and J gene segments were assigned by aligning CDR3 sequences to IMGT reference sequences. Each retained sequence needed at least a six-nucleotide match to both a V gene segment and a J gene segment. Rearrangements were classified as productive when the CDR3 lacked stop codons and remained in frame with V and J, and all other rearrangements were classified as non-productive. Following IMGT convention, CDR3 was defined as the stretch from the second conserved V-encoded cysteine to the conserved J-encoded phenylalanine. In an earlier analysis of around 600 of the donors, sequences lacking an unambiguous match to a single V gene segment were excluded. An earlier analysis of about 600 of the donors called V segments functional above 56.7% productive rearrangements and segregating when the between-donor standard deviation exceeded 5%. To diagnose cytomegalovirus status from the catalog of TCR beta chain sequences, a statistical classification framework was built. In a later analysis, V and J genes were assigned by comparing TCR nucleotide sequences against IMGT/GENE-DB human TR gene sequences. A later analysis assigned CDR3 sequences and most-parsimonious VDJ recombination scenarios with the TCRdist pipeline. A later analysis defined each TCR beta chain by its CDR3 amino acid sequence plus V-gene family, and excluded reads lacking a unique V-gene family. As a way to deal with suspected cross-contamination and a sequencing artifact, a later analysis dropped nearly 600 nucleotide sequences that were highly shared and had low generation probability. A later analysis calculated a clonal expansion index for each public chain from normalized within-repertoire ranks of inferred template counts. Generation probabilities in a later analysis came from a VDJ recombination model fitted to out-of-frame rearrangements, and those results were checked against IGoR. Hypergeometric tests were used in a later analysis to score TCR-TCR, TCR-HLA and TCR-CMV co-occurrence, with a repertoire-size bias correction applied to the TCR pairs. To estimate false discovery rates, a later analysis permuted the HLA or CMV assignments 20 times. In a later analysis, co-occurring TCRs were grouped with DBSCAN, and TCRdist sequence similarity was added when clustering was performed within HLA-allele-positive subsets. For co-occurrence clustering, repertoires with fewer than 30,000 or more than 120,000 public chains were excluded, along with roughly 5 repertoires with anomalous nucleotide sharing. The source is immuneACCESS, and TCRdb retained only in-frame sequences with V and J called. Part of the clones is not carried over; for the studies checked, unresolved V genes explain less than half of this, and the remainder is unexplained. From that table come the V and J calls and clone size; the DNA was used to work out D and trimming. The sample table shows 150,000 to 200,000 clones, and 75% to 85% are seen once. The leading ten clones occupy about 2.2% of the sample.

This receptor was obtained from a woman aged 45 to 65 in good health and CMV-seronegative. This receptor chain uses TRBV2 and TRBJ2-1; TRBD2 agrees with 7 junctional bases. Sequenced input: PBMCs. The nucleotides are TGTGCCAGCAGTGGACGGCTAGCGGACCGGAGCTCCTACAATGAGCAGTTCTTC. Translated, this gives CASSGRLADRSSYNEQFF.